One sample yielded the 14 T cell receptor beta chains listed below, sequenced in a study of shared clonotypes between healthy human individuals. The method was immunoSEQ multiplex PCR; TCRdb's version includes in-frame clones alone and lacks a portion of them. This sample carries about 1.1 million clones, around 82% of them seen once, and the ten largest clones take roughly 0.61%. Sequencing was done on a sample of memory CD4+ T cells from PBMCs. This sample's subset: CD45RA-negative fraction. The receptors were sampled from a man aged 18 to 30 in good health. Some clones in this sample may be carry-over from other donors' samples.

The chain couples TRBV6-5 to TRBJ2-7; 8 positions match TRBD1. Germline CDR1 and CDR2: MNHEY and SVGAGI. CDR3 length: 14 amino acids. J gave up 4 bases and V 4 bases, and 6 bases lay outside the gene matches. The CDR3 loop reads CASSSRQGSYEQYF. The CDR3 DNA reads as TGTGCCAGCAGTTCGAGACAGGGGTCATACGAGCAGTACTTC.

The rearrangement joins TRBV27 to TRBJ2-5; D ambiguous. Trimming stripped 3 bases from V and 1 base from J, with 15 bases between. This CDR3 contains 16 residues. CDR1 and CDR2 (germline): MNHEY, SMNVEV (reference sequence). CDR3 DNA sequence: TGTGCCAGCAGTTTCCGTGGTTTTTGGGGCCAAGAGACCCAGTACTTC. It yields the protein CASSFRGFWGQETQYF.

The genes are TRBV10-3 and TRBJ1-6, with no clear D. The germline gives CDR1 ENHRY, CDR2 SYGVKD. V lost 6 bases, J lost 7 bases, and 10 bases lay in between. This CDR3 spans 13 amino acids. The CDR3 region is CAIRTAGNSPLHF. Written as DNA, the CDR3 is TGTGCCATCAGGACGGCGGGGAATTCACCCCTCCACTTT.

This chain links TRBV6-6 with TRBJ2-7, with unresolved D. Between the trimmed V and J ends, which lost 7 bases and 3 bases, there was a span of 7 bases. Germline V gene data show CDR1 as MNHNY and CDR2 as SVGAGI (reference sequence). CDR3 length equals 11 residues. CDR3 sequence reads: CASMAGYEQYF. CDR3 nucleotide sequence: TGTGCCAGCATGGCAGGCTACGAGCAGTACTTC.

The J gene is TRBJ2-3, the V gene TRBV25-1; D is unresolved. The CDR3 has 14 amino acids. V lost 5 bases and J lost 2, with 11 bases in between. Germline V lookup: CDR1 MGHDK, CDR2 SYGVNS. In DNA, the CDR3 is TGTGCCAGCAGTACCCGGGCCCCCACAGATACGCAGTATTTT. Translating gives CASSTRAPTDTQYF.

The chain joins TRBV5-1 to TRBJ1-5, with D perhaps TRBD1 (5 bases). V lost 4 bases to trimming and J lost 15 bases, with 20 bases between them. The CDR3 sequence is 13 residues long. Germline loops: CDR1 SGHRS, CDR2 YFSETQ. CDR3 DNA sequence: TGCGCCAGCAGCCCGGACCCAGGGTCCGTGGGGCATTTT. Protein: CASSPDPGSVGHF.

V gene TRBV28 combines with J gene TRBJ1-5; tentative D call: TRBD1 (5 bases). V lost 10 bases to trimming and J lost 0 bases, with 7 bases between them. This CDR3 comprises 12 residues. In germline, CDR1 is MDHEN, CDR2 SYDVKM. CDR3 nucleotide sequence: TGTGCCACGGGGGGTAGCAATCAGCCCCAGCATTTT. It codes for CATGGSNQPQHF.

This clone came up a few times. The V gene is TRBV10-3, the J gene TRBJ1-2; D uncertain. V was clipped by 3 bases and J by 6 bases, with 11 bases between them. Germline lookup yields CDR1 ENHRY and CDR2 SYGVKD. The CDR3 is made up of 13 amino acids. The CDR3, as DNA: TGTGCCATCAGTGAAAGGCACACCGATGGCTACACCTTC. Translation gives CAISERHTDGYTF.

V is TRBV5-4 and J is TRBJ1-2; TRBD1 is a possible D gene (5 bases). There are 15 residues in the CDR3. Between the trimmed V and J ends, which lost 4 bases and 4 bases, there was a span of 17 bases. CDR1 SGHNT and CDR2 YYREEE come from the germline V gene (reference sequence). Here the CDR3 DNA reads TGTGCCAGCAGCCCTGGTGGGACGTCTATCTATGGCTACACCTTC. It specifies CASSPGGTSIYGYTF.

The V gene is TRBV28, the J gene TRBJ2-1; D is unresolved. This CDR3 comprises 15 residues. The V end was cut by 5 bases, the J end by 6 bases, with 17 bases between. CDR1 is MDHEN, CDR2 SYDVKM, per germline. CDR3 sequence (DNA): TGTGCCAGCAGTCCTCGACGGAGACCTTTCAATGAGCAGTTCTTC. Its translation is CASSPRRRPFNEQFF.

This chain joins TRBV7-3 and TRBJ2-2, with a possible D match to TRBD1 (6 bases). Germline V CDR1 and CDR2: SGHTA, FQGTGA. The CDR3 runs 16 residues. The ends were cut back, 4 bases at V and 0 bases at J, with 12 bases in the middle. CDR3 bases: TGTGCCAGCAGCTCGCGACAGGCTCCGAACACCGGGGAGCTGTTTTTT. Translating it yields CASSSRQAPNTGELFF. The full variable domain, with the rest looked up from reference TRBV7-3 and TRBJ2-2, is GAGVSQTPSNKVTEKGKYVELRCDPISGHTALYWYRQSLGQGPEFLIYFQGTGAADDSGLPNDRFFAVRPEGSVSTLKIQRTERGDSAVYLCASSSRQAPNTGELFFGEGSRLTVL.

The chain's CDR3 is CASSVYGQEQYF. CDR3 DNA: TGTGCCAGCAGTGTGTATGGGCAGGAGCAGTACTTC. This rearrangement joins TRBV25-1 to TRBJ2-7; D uncertain. Per the germline V gene, CDR1 is MGHDK and CDR2 is SYGVNS. The germline V and J ends were trimmed by 4 bases and 7 bases, with 11 bases remaining between them. The CDR3 has 12 amino acids.

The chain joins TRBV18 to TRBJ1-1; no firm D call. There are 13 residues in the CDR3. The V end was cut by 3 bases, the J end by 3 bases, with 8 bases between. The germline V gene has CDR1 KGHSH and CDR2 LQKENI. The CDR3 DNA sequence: TGTGCCAGCTCACCGAGTGTAGACACTGAAGCTTTCTTT. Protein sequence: CASSPSVDTEAFF.

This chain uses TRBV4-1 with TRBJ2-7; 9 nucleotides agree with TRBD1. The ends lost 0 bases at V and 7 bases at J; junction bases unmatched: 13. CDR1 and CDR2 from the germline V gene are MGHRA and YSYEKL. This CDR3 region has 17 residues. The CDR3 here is CASSQEISGQGLREQYF. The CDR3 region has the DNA TGCGCCAGCAGCCAAGAGATTTCGGGACAGGGCCTGAGGGAGCAGTACTTC.